This T cell receptor (beta chain) was retrieved from a study of blood T cell repertoires in COVID-19. Turning to the study itself: Material from acute and convalescent COVID-19 was sourced from the United States, Italy and Spain. Sample material is recorded as cDNA or gDNA derived from T cells, B-cell-depleted T cells, or PBMCs.

Data came from immunoSEQ multiplex PCR; TCRdb stores just in-frame clones and leaves some out. Of more than 75,000 clones in the sample, roughly 87% were seen once. Sequenced sample: peripheral blood. This receptor was taken from a man between 50 and 59 years old with acute or convalescent COVID-19.

The CDR3 here is CASSQEAGGGGNTIYF. Written as DNA, the CDR3 is TGCGCCAGCAGCCAAGAAGCCGGGGGAGGTGGAAACACCATATATTTT. V usage is TRBV4-1 and J usage is TRBJ1-3; maybe TRBD1 (5 bases). Trimming removed 0 bases at V and 3 bases at J, with 12 bases between. The CDR3 runs 16 residues. The germline CDR1 and CDR2 sequences are MGHRA and YSYEKL.